This TCR beta chain was captured in a study of beta chain features in type 1 diabetes listed by TCRdb under 2018. For the wider study: Mean age, gender distribution, total cell number and subset yield were not different between patients and healthy donors. The study compared TCRB repertoires of sorted circulating CD4+ T cell subsets between recently diagnosed type 1 diabetes patients and matched healthy donors. A total of some 100,000,000 sorted cells were examined across all samples, and a strong correlation was observed between cell number per subset and RNA yield. Naive and central memory subsets were obtained from all 28 donors, but regulatory and stem cell-like memory subsets were isolated from only 8 patients and 8 healthy donors.

The paper's findings and limits, for the study overall: PCR may preferentially amplify shorter templates, but because patient and control samples were amplified and corrected together, any resulting skew would affect both groups equally. In all four CD4+ subsets, TCRB CDR3 length was moderately but significantly shorter in type 1 diabetes patients. Naive, central memory and regulatory TCRB repertoires appeared to be more alike among patients than among healthy donors. Because cDNA was sequenced instead of genomic DNA, highly expressing activated cells could be over-represented, though the groups showed no difference in activation or CD3 levels. Patients with type 1 diabetes made fewer insertions and deleted more nucleotides at VDJ recombination sites, implying thymic rearrangement abnormalities. Because the HLA sub-analyses included only small numbers of individuals, any influence of HLA type on TCRB rearrangement was left unresolved.

Remarks on this clone: Its antigen is still unknown. There are no base qualities to consult, and no much larger clone falls within one base.

From each donor, a single peripheral blood sample of about 116 mL on average was drawn into heparinised tubes. Using a panel that included CD45RO, CCR7, CD25, CD127, CD95 and CD27, naive, central memory, regulatory and stem cell-like memory CD4+ T cells were sorted on a BD FACSAria II. Purity was above 98% for every sorted population. PBMCs were isolated right away by Lymphoprep density gradient centrifugation and were stained directly, without culture. Samples were stained and sorted in pairs, with one healthy donor and one patient per experiment, so that batch effects were minimized. The High Capacity cDNA Reverse Transcription Kit was used to reverse transcribe all of the isolated RNA, meaning that expressed TCRB transcripts were what got sequenced. For stem cell-like memory T cell samples, survey-depth immunoSEQ sequencing was used, averaging about 1.01 million total reads per sample. After sorted cells were lysed in RLT buffer, RNA was extracted with DNase-treated RNeasy Micro or Mini kits, with the choice depending on cell number. Each cell subset was processed on its own to prevent cross-contamination, while patient and healthy donor samples were processed together. The immunoSEQ multiplex PCR was used to amplify TCRB sequences from cDNA, yielding 87-bp fragments that span the CDR3 region. Sequencing of the amplicons was done on the Illumina HiSeq platform. From the authors' description of their analysis: Synthetic template baselines were used to correct PCR bias computationally, reads within Hamming distance 2 were collapsed together, and singletons that could not be merged were discarded. By aligning reads against IMGT, V, D and J genes, CDR3 length, and insertions or deletions at six rearrangement sites were assigned. Within each subset, clonotype counts were normalized to the number of sorted cells before true diversity and Gini coefficients were calculated with the tcR R package. The overlap coefficient, calculated on TCRB nucleotide sequences, was used to quantify repertoire sharing. TCRdb took this table from immuneACCESS and kept in-frame rearrangements with V and J called. Such tables lack part of the clones; where checked against another copy, unresolved V genes explain under half of the gap, and the rest is unexplained. V and J calls and clone size are those listed in that table; D and trimming were worked out from the DNA. This sample gives about 25,000 clones in total; roughly two thirds of them show up just once. The ten largest clonotypes hold around 1.1% of the sample.

Spanning cysteine to phenylalanine, the CDR3 consists of 14 amino acids. Of the read, only the CDR3 DNA is kept; its 42 bases are in frame from base 1. CDR1 and CDR2 were assigned from the germline V gene (reference sequence) as LNHDA and SQIVND. At the junction V is shortened by 8 bases and J by 5 bases; bases outside the gene matches: 6. The sequence joins TRBV19 to TRBJ2-1, with TRBD2 identical over 10 junction bases. Sequenced sample: stem cell memory CD4+ T cells from blood. The cell subset or site label corresponds to: stem cell-like memory CD4+ T cells. The origin of this receptor is a woman aged 40 to 50 with type 1 diabetes. Here the CDR3 is given as CASSTLAGNNEQFF. The nucleotide sequence reads as follows: TGTGCCAGTTCAACACTAGCGGGAAACAATGAGCAGTTCTTC.